This T cell receptor (beta chain) was identified in a study of T cells after somatic rescue of genetic block. Method: immunoSEQ multiplex PCR; TCRdb's copy keeps in-frame clones and lacks some. Of about 67,000 clones in the sample, about 90% are singletons; the top ten hold about 3%. CDR3 length equals 15 residues. V trimming: 5 bases; J trimming: 7 bases; junction bases outside the gene matches: 7. Germline loops: CDR1 SGHAT, CDR2 FQNNGV. The chain has TRBV11-2 and TRBJ1-6; TRBD1 matches at 8 bases. The TCR originated in a man aged 40-49 years. Sequencing input: peripheral blood mononuclear cells (PBMCs). The CDR3 coding sequence is TGTGCCAGCAGCCGACAGGGGATGAGGAATTCACCCCTCCACTTT. Its protein is CASSRQGMRNSPLHF.